The 24 T cell receptor beta chains in this list originate from one sample, sequenced in a study of OX40 agonist ivuxolimab in advanced cancers. Assay used: immunoSEQ multiplex PCR; TCRdb lists only in-frame clones, some missing. The repertoire consists of 60,000 to 85,000 clones, with roughly 91% occurring once and the leading ten covering around 2.5%. Sample: CD4+ or CD8+ T cells sorted from blood, taken in a trial of the OX40 agonist ivuxolimab. Receptors originate from an adult with an advanced solid tumor such as melanoma, head and neck, liver or kidney cancer.

The chain employs TRBV15 and TRBJ1-2, with 12 nucleotides matching TRBD1. The CDR3 is made up of 15 amino acids. Germline loops: CDR1 LNHNV, CDR2 YYDKDF (reference sequence). The V gene end was trimmed by 4 bases and the J gene end by 4 bases; junction bases not matched to a gene: 4. In DNA form, the CDR3 reads TGTGCCACCAGCACGGGACAGGGGGCCCCCTATGGCTACACCTTC. Translated, it gives CATSTGQGAPYGYTF.

The chain employs TRBV18 and TRBJ2-1, with 7 bases identical to TRBD1. Per the germline V gene, CDR1 is KGHSH and CDR2 is LQKENI. Trimming removed 4 bases from V and 2 bases from J; junction bases left unmatched: 5. The CDR3 sequence is 15 residues long. CDR3 in amino acids: CASSLRDSPYNEQFF. For the CDR3, the DNA is TGTGCCAGCTCACTCCGGGACAGCCCCTACAATGAGCAGTTCTTC.

This clone was recorded once. This chain connects TRBV11-2 to TRBJ2-1, with D unresolved. The germline gives CDR1 SGHAT, CDR2 FQNNGV. Deletions cut 10 bases from V and 0 bases from J, with 10 bases between. This CDR3 region has 13 residues. The CDR3 loop is CATSSSSYNEQFF. The CDR3 bases are TGTGCCACCTCGTCGAGCTCCTACAATGAGCAGTTCTTC.

This clone has a handful of counts. V usage is TRBV7-9 and J usage is TRBJ2-5; D possibly corresponds to TRBD2 (6 bases). V was pared by 1 base and J by 4 bases, with 13 bases between. Germline assignment: CDR1 SEHNR and CDR2 FQNEAQ (reference sequence). The CDR3 runs to 15 residues. CDR3 sequence reads: CASSLGSGVRETQYF. The DNA for the CDR3 is TGTGCCAGCAGCTTAGGATCGGGAGTGCGAGAGACCCAGTACTTC.

The V gene is TRBV6-1, the J gene TRBJ1-2, with 8 bases matching TRBD1. With 4 bases clipped from V and 5 bases from J, the junction kept 3 bases outside the gene matches. The CDR3 runs to 13 residues. Germline V gene data show CDR1 as MNHNS and CDR2 as SASEGT. The CDR3 bases are TGTGCCAGCAGTGGCAGGGGGCTTTATGGCTACACCTTC. Its translation is CASSGRGLYGYTF.

V gene TRBV6-6 combines with J gene TRBJ1-1; D not resolved. Germline V gives CDR1 MNHNY, CDR2 SVGAGI (reference sequence). The CDR3 spans 14 residues. With 6 bases removed from V and 6 bases from J, the gap between germline ends came to 17 bases. The CDR3 coding sequence is TGTGCCAGCAGCCGAACAGCTGGAGCAGCTGAAGCTTTCTTT. Translation gives CASSRTAGAAEAFF.

A single count supports this clone. The CDR3 DNA reads TGTGCCAGCAGCGGACGGACAGGGTCGAGAAGCAATCAGCCCCAGCATTTT. This sequence encodes CASSGRTGSRSNQPQHF. V and J are TRBV21-1 and TRBJ1-5; whether TRBD1, the table's D call, matches the DNA was not checked. TRBV21-1 counts as a pseudogene. This CDR3 contains 17 residues.

This chain connects TRBV5-4 to TRBJ2-5, with D possibly being TRBD1 (5 bases). Trimming left V 5 bases short and J 4 bases short, with 12 bases between. The CDR3 sequence is 13 residues long. Per the germline V gene, CDR1 is SGHNT and CDR2 is YYREEE (reference sequence). CDR3 region: CASSPDSLETQYF. In nucleotides, the CDR3 is TGTGCCAGCAGTCCCGACAGTCTAGAGACCCAGTACTTC.

V usage is TRBV10-1 and J usage is TRBJ2-3; D may be TRBD1 (6 bases). CDR1 is WNHNN and CDR2 is SYGVQD in the germline V gene (reference sequence). The V and J ends lost 3 bases and 1 base respectively, with 11 bases between them. The CDR3 length is 15 residues. The CDR3 bases are TGCGCCAGCAGTGATTGGGGGCGCGGCACAGATACGCAGTATTTT. It specifies CASSDWGRGTDTQYF.

The genes are TRBV2 and TRBJ1-4; D uncertain. Trimming took off 1 base at V and 7 bases at J, with 4 bases between the two ends. The CDR3 loop spans 12 amino acids. The germline CDR1 and CDR2 sequences are SNHLY and FYNNEI. The CDR3 DNA reads as TGTGCCAGCAGTGAAGAAAGTGAAAAACTGTTTTTT. Protein: CASSEESEKLFF.

This clone turned up a few times. This chain uses TRBV7-9 with TRBJ1-1; no clear D. Looked up from germline, CDR1 is SEHNR and CDR2 is FQNEAQ (reference sequence). The CDR3 is made up of 14 amino acids. V lost 5 bases, J lost 0 bases, and 10 bases lay in between. CDR3 nucleotides: TGTGCCAGCAGCATACTTACCATGAACACTGAAGCTTTCTTT. Its protein product is CASSILTMNTEAFF.

The chain combines TRBV27 with TRBJ2-7; D is possibly TRBD1 (5 bases). The CDR3 spans 18 residues. V lost 2 bases and J lost 3, with 23 bases in between. Germline loops: CDR1 MNHEY, CDR2 SMNVEV (reference sequence). The CDR3 sequence is CASSLRGPRRGTGYEQYF. The CDR3 DNA reads TGTGCCAGCAGTTTAAGGGGCCCCCGGCGAGGTACGGGCTACGAGCAGTACTTC.

Concerning this clone: Other nucleotide sequences from this sample produce the same CDR3. This chain links TRBV2 with TRBJ2-1; TRBD1 aligns across 7 bases. Germline V gene sequence: CDR1 SNHLY, CDR2 FYNNEI. CDR3 size: 15 residues. With V trimmed by 6 bases and J by 2 bases, 7 bases remained unmatched. CDR3 DNA sequence: TGTGCCAGCAGCCCCGGGCAGGGGGCCTACAATGAGCAGTTCTTC. Protein sequence: CASSPGQGAYNEQFF.

This clone showed up just once. The chain combines TRBV9 with TRBJ2-2; D remains unclear. The CDR3 contains 14 residues. Germline V gives CDR1 SGDLS, CDR2 YYNGEE. Trimming took off 4 bases at V and 1 base at J, with 8 bases between the two ends. CDR3 sequence reads: CASSPRVNTGELFF. The CDR3 DNA reads as TGTGCCAGCAGCCCACGGGTGAACACCGGGGAGCTGTTTTTT.

The genes are TRBV5-1 and TRBJ2-5; D is perhaps TRBD1 (6 bases). V lost 2 bases and J 2 bases, leaving 16 bases between the germline ends. The germline V gene has CDR1 SGHRS and CDR2 YFSETQ. The length of the CDR3 is 16 residues. CDR3 nucleotides: TGCGCCAGCAGCTTCGGGGCCGAGGACAGACAAGAGACCCAGTACTTC. Translated: CASSFGAEDRQETQYF.

V and J are TRBV5-1 and TRBJ2-1; 9 bases are a match to TRBD2. CDR3 size: 14 residues. Losses at the gene ends were 1 base for V and 10 bases for J; bases not matched to a gene: 6. Germline V lookup: CDR1 SGHRS, CDR2 YFSETQ. The CDR3 reads CASSLRGRALEQFF. CDR3 in DNA: TGCGCCAGCAGCTTGCGCGGGAGGGCCTTGGAGCAGTTCTTC.

In nucleotides, the CDR3 is TGTGCCAGCAGCTTTAAATCTAGCGGGGAGACCCAGTACTTC. Its protein is CASSFKSSGETQYF. V is TRBV5-4 and J is TRBJ2-5; 8 nucleotides match TRBD2. Per germline, CDR1 SGHNT and CDR2 YYREEE (reference sequence). The trim removed 2 bases at V and 5 bases at J, leaving 5 bases unmatched. The CDR3 consists of 14 residues.

The rearrangement joins TRBV4-2 to TRBJ1-3; D gene unclear. Germline V gives CDR1 LGHNA, CDR2 YNFKEQ. With 3 bases removed from V and 8 bases from J, the gap between germline ends came to 11 bases. The CDR3 covers 13 residues. The CDR3 DNA reads as TGTGCCAGCAGCCACCCCCCTGAGGACACCATATATTTT. Translation: CASSHPPEDTIYF.

The chain recombines TRBV10-3 with TRBJ1-1, with TRBD1 as a possible D gene (5 bases). CDR3 length: 13 amino acids. With 10 bases removed from V and 1 base from J, the gap between germline ends came to 13 bases. Per the germline V gene, CDR1 is ENHRY and CDR2 is SYGVKD. Here the CDR3 reads CATCRQQNTEAFF. The CDR3 DNA follows: TGTGCCACTTGCCGACAGCAGAACACTGAAGCTTTCTTT.

This chain uses TRBV5-1 with TRBJ2-7, with D possibly being TRBD1 (6 bases). CDR1 SGHRS and CDR2 YFSETQ come from the germline V gene. Trimming shortened V by 5 bases and J by 0 bases, and 9 bases separated the two germline ends. The CDR3 consists of 13 residues. The CDR3: CASRGTPSYEQYF. CDR3 sequence (DNA): TGCGCCAGCAGGGGGACACCCTCCTACGAGCAGTACTTC. Using reference TRBV5-1 and TRBJ2-7 for the parts outside the CDR3, the full variable domain is KAGVTQTPRYLIKTRGQQVTLSCSPISGHRSVSWYQQTPGQGLQFLFEYFSETQRNKGNFPGRFSGRQFSNSRSEMNVSTLELGDSALYLCASRGTPSYEQYFGPGTRLTVT.

Only one count was recorded for this clone. V usage is TRBV5-5 and J usage is TRBJ1-4, with D possibly TRBD1 on 5 matching bases. Deletions cut 1 base from V and 3 bases from J, with 10 bases between. This CDR3 is built from 15 residues. Germline-derived CDR1 and CDR2 are SGHKS and YYEKEE (reference sequence). This CDR3 reads CASSLLGTPNEKLFF. As DNA, the CDR3 is TGTGCCAGCAGCTTGTTGGGGACGCCTAATGAAAAACTGTTTTTT.

The genes are TRBV29-1 and TRBJ1-2; the D gene is possibly TRBD1 (5 bases). CDR3 length: 12 amino acids. Trimming left V 2 bases short and J 5 bases short, with 9 bases between. CDR1 is SQVTM and CDR2 is ANQGSEA in the germline V gene. This CDR3 reads CSVETQGYGYTF. CDR3 in DNA: TGCAGCGTTGAAACCCAGGGATATGGCTACACCTTC.

This clone occurred a few times. The V call is TRBV7-9, the J call TRBJ1-3; TRBD1 matches 12 bases. Germline trimming cut 1 base from V and 4 bases from J; bases unmatched to any gene: 5. The CDR3 length is 17 residues. CDR1 SEHNR and CDR2 FQNEAQ come from the germline V gene (reference sequence). CDR3 protein: CASSLGGTGGFGNTIYF. CDR3 coding DNA: TGTGCCAGCAGCTTAGGAGGGACAGGGGGCTTCGGAAACACCATATATTTT. Full variable domain (remainder filled in from reference TRBV7-9 and TRBJ1-3): DTGVSQNPRHKITKRGQNVTFRCDPISEHNRLYWYRQTLGQGPEFLTYFQNEAQLEKSRLLSDRFSAERPKGSFSTLEIQRTEQGDSAMYLCASSLGGTGGFGNTIYFGEGSWLTVV.

V and J are TRBV10-1 and TRBJ2-5; possibly TRBD1 for D (5 bases). Trimming cost V 4 bases and J 7 bases, with 13 bases left between them. The CDR3 is 13 amino acids. The germline CDR1 and CDR2 sequences are WNHNN and SYGVQD (reference sequence). CDR3 sequence (DNA): TGCGCCAGCAGTGGGGCCCAGCAGGGGACCCAGTACTTC. Amino acid sequence: CASSGAQQGTQYF.